Below, 4 T cell receptor beta chains from the same sample are listed, as sequenced in a study of OX40 agonist ivuxolimab in advanced cancers. Clones were sequenced by immunoSEQ multiplex PCR, and TCRdb holds only the in-frame ones, with some missing. The data hold about 58,000 clones, with roughly 88% observed a single time. This sample comprised CD4+ or CD8+ T cells sorted from blood, obtained in a trial of the OX40 agonist ivuxolimab. The receptors originated from an adult with an advanced solid tumor such as melanoma, head and neck, liver or kidney cancer.

This clone was seen only once. This sequence joins TRBV6-5 and TRBJ2-7, with 7 bases fitting TRBD1. V trimming: 5 bases; J trimming: 3 bases; junction bases outside the gene matches: 10. The CDR3 loop spans 15 amino acids. Germline V lookup: CDR1 MNHEY, CDR2 SVGAGI. CDR3 protein: CASSRLPGQSYEQYF. In DNA, the CDR3 is TGTGCCAGCAGTCGTCTCCCGGGACAGAGCTACGAGCAGTACTTC.

The V call is TRBV9, the J call TRBJ2-1, with TRBD2 matching 8 bases. J gave up 0 bases and V 0 bases, and 5 bases lay outside the gene matches. This CDR3 has 17 residues. Germline V gene sequence: CDR1 SGDLS, CDR2 YYNGEE. The CDR3 loop is CASSVAPSGYSYNEQFF. CDR3 coding DNA: TGTGCCAGCAGCGTAGCCCCTAGCGGGTACTCCTACAATGAGCAGTTCTTC. Variable domain in full (rest from reference TRBV9 and TRBJ2-1): DSGVTQTPKHLITATGQRVTLRCSPRSGDLSVYWYQQSLDQGLQFLIQYYNGEERAKGNILERFSAQQFPDLHSELNLSSLELGDSALYFCASSVAPSGYSYNEQFFGPGTRLTVL.

V is TRBV11-2 and J is TRBJ2-7; 8 nucleotides match TRBD2. CDR3 length: 15 residues. V gave up 1 base and J gave up 1 base; unmatched junction bases: 3. Germline CDR1 and CDR2: SGHAT and FQNNGV. CDR3 sequence reads: CASSLVAGGSYEQYF. The CDR3 nucleotides read TGTGCCAGCAGCTTAGTCGCGGGAGGATCCTACGAGCAGTACTTC.

The gene calls are TRBV27 and TRBJ1-5, with D hard to call. This CDR3 region has 15 residues. The V gene lost 6 bases and the J gene lost 0 bases, with 12 bases spanning the gap. The germline V gene encodes CDR1 MNHEY and CDR2 SMNVEV (reference sequence). This CDR3 is CASRKVGASNQPQHF. The CDR3 nucleotides are TGTGCCAGCAGAAAGGTTGGCGCTAGCAATCAGCCCCAGCATTTT.